The 27 T cell receptor beta chains below all came from one sample that was sequenced in a study of blood T cell repertoires in COVID-19. TCRdb keeps only in-frame clones here, not all; method: immunoSEQ multiplex PCR. The data contain about 300,000 clones, around 89% of them singletons. Sequences were obtained from peripheral blood. The source is a man aged 40-49 years with acute or convalescent COVID-19.

This chain uses TRBV5-4 with TRBJ1-2, with D uncertain. The germline V gene encodes CDR1 SGHNT and CDR2 YYREEE (reference sequence). Trimming stripped 6 bases from V and 8 bases from J, with 14 bases between. This CDR3 contains 12 residues. This chain's CDR3 is CASTSSGAGYTF. The CDR3 coding sequence is TGTGCCAGCACTAGCAGCGGTGCAGGCTACACCTTC.

This chain joins TRBV6-5 and TRBJ1-5; D is unclear. The CDR3 has 14 residues. Trimming left V 6 bases short and J 0 bases short, with 9 bases between. The germline gives CDR1 MNHEY, CDR2 SVGAGI. In nucleotides, the CDR3 is TGTGCCAGCAGCCTAGCCCTTAGCAATCAGCCCCAGCATTTT. Its translation: CASSLALSNQPQHF.

The rearrangement uses TRBV9 and TRBJ1-1; D is unresolved. The CDR3 has 16 residues. V lost 3 bases to trimming and J lost 1 base, with 16 bases between them. Germline V gene data show CDR1 as SGDLS and CDR2 as YYNGEE. CDR3 bases: TGTGCCAGCAGCGGTAGGGAGGGTAGATCGAACACTGAAGCTTTCTTT. Translation gives CASSGREGRSNTEAFF. Variable domain in full (rest from reference TRBV9 and TRBJ1-1): DSGVTQTPKHLITATGQRVTLRCSPRSGDLSVYWYQQSLDQGLQFLIQYYNGEERAKGNILERFSAQQFPDLHSELNLSSLELGDSALYFCASSGREGRSNTEAFFGQGTRLTVV.

J is TRBJ2-7 and V is TRBV6-5, with 8 bases matching TRBD2. The V segment lost 6 bases and the J segment 7 bases; nucleotides outside the gene matches: 11. The germline V gene has CDR1 MNHEY and CDR2 SVGAGI. CDR3 length: 14 residues. DNA for the CDR3: TGTGCCAGCAGCCCCCGGGGGGGGCTGAGGGAGCAGTACTTC. This translates into CASSPRGGLREQYF.

J is TRBJ2-7 and V is TRBV5-4; no definite D call. The V end lost 0 bases, the J end lost 6 bases, and 10 bases lay between the germline ends. This CDR3 has 13 amino acids. Germline values: CDR1 SGHNT, CDR2 YYREEE (reference sequence). The CDR3 sequence: CASSLDFEVEQYF. Written as DNA, the CDR3 is TGTGCCAGCAGCTTGGACTTCGAAGTCGAGCAGTACTTC.

J is TRBJ1-3 and V is TRBV29-1; no firm D call. The V and J ends lost 5 bases and 0 bases respectively, with 11 bases between them. The CDR3 extends over 14 amino acids. Germline V gene data show CDR1 as SQVTM and CDR2 as ANQGSEA. The CDR3 loop is CSVSFSSSGNTIYF. CDR3 DNA: TGCAGCGTTAGCTTTTCGAGCTCTGGAAACACCATATATTTT.

This clone was counted once. This sequence joins TRBV5-5 and TRBJ2-4; perhaps TRBD2 as D (6 bases). With 2 bases removed from V and 6 bases from J, the gap between germline ends came to 12 bases. Looked up from germline, CDR1 is SGHKS and CDR2 is YYEKEE (reference sequence). The CDR3 loop spans 14 amino acids. The CDR3 reads CASSFRDSGNIQYF. As DNA, the CDR3 is TGTGCCAGCAGCTTTAGGGACTCGGGAAACATTCAGTACTTC.

The V gene is TRBV21-1, the J gene TRBJ1-2; the D call TRBD1 from the table was never checked on the DNA. TRBV21-1 is a pseudogene locus. The CDR3 spans 19 residues. The CDR3 nucleotides are TGTGCCAGCAGCCCCCCTCCCCGGGACAGGGGTATCACAGACTATGGCTACACCTTC. It yields the protein CASSPPPRDRGITDYGYTF.

This sequence joins TRBV4-1 and TRBJ1-5, with unresolved D. The germline gives CDR1 MGHRA, CDR2 YSYEKL. The CDR3 totals 15 residues. Trimming pared 0 bases from V and 6 bases from J, leaving 12 bases between. The CDR3 coding sequence is TGCGCCAGCAGCCAAGATAGCCTGGCGGGTCAGCCCCAGCATTTT. Translation gives CASSQDSLAGQPQHF.

The chain joins TRBV6-1 to TRBJ1-3, with D maybe TRBD1 (5 bases). V was cut by 3 bases and J by 0 bases, with 12 bases left in between. The length of the CDR3 is 16 residues. Germline CDR1 MNHNS, CDR2 SASEGT. The CDR3 spells CASSEYRSSSGNTIYF. CDR3 DNA: TGTGCCAGCAGTGAGTACAGGTCCTCCTCTGGAAACACCATATATTTT.

The chain carries TRBV11-3 and TRBJ2-7; D unclear. The CDR3 spans 13 residues. The germline V gene encodes CDR1 SGHNT and CDR2 YENEEA. V lost 1 base to trimming and J lost 3 bases, with 7 bases between them. Written as DNA, the CDR3 is TGTGCCAGCAGCTTAGCTCCGGGCTACGAGCAGTACTTC. It is translated as CASSLAPGYEQYF.

This chain links TRBV4-2 with TRBJ1-4, with D tentatively TRBD1 (6 bases). CDR3 length: 14 residues. V was pared by 4 bases and J by 4 bases, with 10 bases between. The germline V gene has CDR1 LGHNA and CDR2 YNFKEQ. CDR3 DNA: TGTGCCAGCAGCCTCGACAGGAGTAATGAAAAACTGTTTTTT. This codes for CASSLDRSNEKLFF.

This clone has only a few counts. The chain has TRBV3-1 (or the pseudogene TRBV3-2) and TRBJ1-2; tentative D call: TRBD1 (5 bases). The CDR3 extends over 13 amino acids. The germline gives CDR1 LGHDT, CDR2 YNNKEL (reference sequence). Trimming removed 0 bases from V and 4 bases from J, with 6 bases in between. CDR3 in DNA: TGTGCCAGCAGCCAAGAAACAGGCTATGGCTACACCTTC. Protein sequence: CASSQETGYGYTF.

The rearrangement joins TRBV5-1 to TRBJ1-6; D not certain. CDR1 SGHRS and CDR2 YFSETQ come from the germline V gene. The germline V and J ends were trimmed by 0 bases and 5 bases, with 9 bases remaining between them. The CDR3 covers 15 residues. CDR3 residues: CASSLAEVHNSPLHF. For the CDR3, the DNA is TGCGCCAGCAGCTTGGCTGAGGTCCATAATTCACCCCTCCACTTT. Filled out from reference TRBV5-1 and TRBJ1-6, the complete variable domain reads KAGVTQTPRYLIKTRGQQVTLSCSPISGHRSVSWYQQTPGQGLQFLFEYFSETQRNKGNFPGRFSGRQFSNSRSEMNVSTLELGDSALYLCASSLAEVHNSPLHFGNGTRLTVT.

V and J are TRBV10-3 and TRBJ1-2, with 7 bases identical to TRBD1. CDR3 length: 15 amino acids. Germline trimming cut 2 bases from V and 6 bases from J; bases unmatched to any gene: 9. CDR1 is ENHRY and CDR2 is SYGVKD in the germline V gene. This chain's CDR3 is CAISETRDRDDGYTF. The CDR3 nucleotides are TGTGCCATCAGTGAGACCAGAGACAGGGACGATGGCTACACCTTC.

The chain combines TRBV11-3 with TRBJ2-1, with 8 bases fitting TRBD2. CDR1 SGHNT and CDR2 YENEEA come from the germline V gene. The CDR3 spans 14 residues. The ends lost 8 bases at V and 7 bases at J; junction bases unmatched: 10. The CDR3, as DNA: TGTGCCAGCCGAGGGAGCGGGGGAGAAAATGAGCAGTTCTTC. Translating gives CASRGSGGENEQFF.

The sample holds a few counts of this clone. The J gene is TRBJ2-3, the V gene TRBV24-1; D is uncertain. CDR1 and CDR2 from the germline V gene are KGHDR and SFDVKD. CDR3 length: 15 amino acids. V lost 3 bases and J lost 7, with 16 bases in between. In DNA form, the CDR3 reads TGTGCCACCAGTGATCCCCGAGAATACTTGCATACGCAGTATTTT. Protein: CATSDPREYLHTQYF.

This rearrangement joins TRBV7-9 to TRBJ2-7; TRBD1 matches at 8 bases. CDR3 length equals 13 residues. CDR1 is SEHNR, CDR2 FQNEAQ, per germline (reference sequence). V lost 2 bases, J lost 6 bases, and 3 bases stayed unmatched. The CDR3 sequence is CASSLTGGSEQYF. In DNA form, the CDR3 reads TGTGCCAGCAGCTTAACAGGGGGTAGCGAGCAGTACTTC. Full variable domain (outside the CDR3, taken from reference TRBV7-9 and TRBJ2-7): DTGVSQNPRHKITKRGQNVTFRCDPISEHNRLYWYRQTLGQGPEFLTYFQNEAQLEKSRLLSDRFSAERPKGSFSTLEIQRTEQGDSAMYLCASSLTGGSEQYFGPGTRLTVT.

The J gene is TRBJ1-3, the V gene TRBV5-1, with no clear D. Germline CDR1 reads SGHRS; CDR2 reads YFSETQ. V lost 4 bases, J lost 2 bases, and 10 bases lay in between. There are 14 residues in the CDR3. The CDR3 DNA sequence: TGCGCCAGCAGCCCATCGTGGCCTGGAAACACCATATATTTT. Its translation is CASSPSWPGNTIYF.

This clone was seen only once. The chain has TRBV27 and TRBJ1-2; D unresolved. CDR1 is MNHEY and CDR2 is SMNVEV in the germline V gene (reference sequence). The V gene lost 4 bases and the J gene lost 8 bases, with 14 bases spanning the gap. The CDR3 covers 13 residues. The CDR3 DNA sequence: TGTGCCAGCAGTTACCGACATCGGCAAGGCTACACCTTC. It encodes CASSYRHRQGYTF.

V usage is TRBV10-1 and J usage is TRBJ1-1; 8 bases align to TRBD1. Germline V gene lookup returns CDR1 WNHNN and CDR2 SYGVQD (reference sequence). The CDR3 runs 13 residues. Trimming took 5 bases from V and 5 from J; bases not matched to a gene: 4. This CDR3 reads CASSQGAGTEAFF. The DNA of the CDR3 is TGCGCCAGCAGTCAGGGGGCTGGAACTGAAGCTTTCTTT.

The CDR3 spells CASRDRGGDEQFF. The CDR3 bases are TGTGCCAGCAGGGACAGGGGAGGCGATGAGCAGTTCTTC. The V gene is TRBV2, the J gene TRBJ2-1; 9 bases match TRBD1. The CDR3 sequence is 13 residues long. J was trimmed by 8 bases and V by 6 bases; bases with no gene match: 5. Germline assignment: CDR1 SNHLY and CDR2 FYNNEI. Full variable domain (rest looked up from reference TRBV2 and TRBJ2-1): EPEVTQTPSHQVTQMGQEVILRCVPISNHLYFYWYRQILGQKVEFLVSFYNNEISEKSEIFDDQFSVERPDGSNFTLKIRSTKLEDSAMYFCASRDRGGDEQFFGPGTRLTVL.

The chain uses TRBV7-8 and TRBJ2-7; D is possibly TRBD2 (6 bases). The germline V gene has CDR1 SGHVS and CDR2 FQNEAQ. The CDR3 totals 12 residues. Trimming left V 5 bases short and J 3 bases short, with 8 bases between. CDR3 nucleotides: TGTGCCAGCAGCAAGACTAGCTACGAGCAGTACTTC. The encoded protein is CASSKTSYEQYF.

CDR3 sequence: CASTTQANTEAFF. CDR3 in DNA: TGTGCCAGCACAACCCAGGCGAACACTGAAGCTTTCTTT. The rearrangement links TRBV6-5 to TRBJ1-1; D is unclear. CDR3 length: 13 residues. Germline V gene data show CDR1 as MNHEY and CDR2 as SVGAGI. The V and J ends lost 7 bases and 1 base respectively, with 10 bases between them.

The V and J genes are TRBV7-8 and TRBJ1-1; a weak D match, TRBD1 (6 bases). The CDR3 totals 14 residues. Germline CDR1 and CDR2: SGHVS and FQNEAQ. Between the trimmed V and J ends, which lost 0 bases and 2 bases, there was a span of 7 bases. CDR3 in amino acids: CASSLAGGNTEAFF. CDR3 DNA: TGTGCCAGCAGCTTAGCAGGGGGAAACACTGAAGCTTTCTTT.

In this sample, this clone turned up once. V and J are TRBV2 and TRBJ2-7; weak D call: TRBD2 (5 bases). The CDR3 has 13 amino acids. V lost 6 bases and J 13 bases, leaving 22 bases between the germline ends. Germline V lookup: CDR1 SNHLY, CDR2 FYNNEI. CDR3 residues: CASRVGGGFERYF. In DNA, the CDR3 is TGTGCCAGCAGGGTTGGTGGAGGTTTTGAGCGTTACTTC.

This rearrangement joins TRBV7-3 to TRBJ1-2; a possible D gene is TRBD1 (6 bases). Trimming shortened V by 5 bases and J by 5 bases, and 12 bases separated the two germline ends. Germline V gene data show CDR1 as SGHTA and CDR2 as FQGTGA. The CDR3 length is 13 residues. The CDR3 loop reads CASSPDGQYGYTF. The CDR3 DNA sequence: TGTGCCAGCAGCCCAGATGGACAGTATGGCTACACCTTC.